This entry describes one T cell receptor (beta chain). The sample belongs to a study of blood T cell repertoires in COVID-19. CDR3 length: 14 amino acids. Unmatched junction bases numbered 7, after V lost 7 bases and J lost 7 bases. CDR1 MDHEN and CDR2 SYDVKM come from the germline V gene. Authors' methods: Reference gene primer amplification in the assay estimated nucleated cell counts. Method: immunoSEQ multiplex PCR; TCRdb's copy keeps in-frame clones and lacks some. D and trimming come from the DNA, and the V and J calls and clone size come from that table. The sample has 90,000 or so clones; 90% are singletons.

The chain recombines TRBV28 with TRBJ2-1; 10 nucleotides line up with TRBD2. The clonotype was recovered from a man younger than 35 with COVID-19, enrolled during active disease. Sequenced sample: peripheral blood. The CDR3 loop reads CASNLAGVRNEQFF. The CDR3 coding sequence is TGTGCCAGCAACCTAGCGGGAGTGAGGAATGAGCAGTTCTTC. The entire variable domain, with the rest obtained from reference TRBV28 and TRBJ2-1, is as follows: DVKVTQSSRYLVKRTGEKVFLECVQDMDHENMFWYRQDPGLGLRLIYFSYDVKMKEKGDIPEGYSVSREKKERFSLILESASTNQTSMYLCASNLAGVRNEQFFGPGTRLTVL.